This T cell receptor beta chain derives from a study of technical replicates of blood from several donors. Sequencing was performed with immunoSEQ multiplex PCR; in TCRdb, only in-frame clones are kept and a portion is missing. The sample records approximately 65,000 clones, around 87% being singletons. The germline V gene has CDR1 SSHAT and CDR2 FNYEAQ (reference sequence). The CDR3 runs 13 residues. V dropped 5 bases and J dropped 3 bases, with 11 bases sitting between them. The V call is TRBV7-7, the J call TRBJ2-7; weak D call: TRBD1 (5 bases). The receptor comes from a human donor in good health. Some clones in this sample may be carry-over from other donors' samples. The specimen sequenced was PBMCs. The DNA for the CDR3 is TGTGCCAGCAGCGATCAGGGCGGCTACGAGCAGTACTTC. It is translated as CASSDQGGYEQYF.